Presented here are 16 T cell receptor beta chains from one specimen sequenced in a study of shared clonotypes between healthy human individuals (dated by TCRdb to the early 2020s). The library was obtained by the immunoSEQ multiplex PCR assay. Entries here come from immuneACCESS through TCRdb and include only in-frame sequences with V and J called. Some clones fail to appear in such tables; in the studies checked, an unresolved V gene covers under half of the shortfall, and the cause of the remainder is unknown. The sample table records 2 million to 2.5 million clones; approximately 95% of these occur just once. The top ten hold 0.39% of the sample. Sequenced material: naive CD4+ T cells from PBMCs. Per the publication, the cell subset or site label means: CD45RA+ positively selected. The receptors shown here come from a man aged 18-30 years in good health. Some clones in this sample may be carry-over from other donors' samples.

V and J are TRBV10-3 and TRBJ2-1, with D possibly TRBD2 on 5 matching bases. The germline V and J ends were trimmed by 9 bases and 2 bases, with 8 bases remaining between them. The CDR3 runs 12 residues. Germline CDR1 is ENHRY and CDR2 is SYGVKD. This chain's CDR3 is CAIGLTYNEQFF. The CDR3 bases are TGTGCCATAGGACTTACCTACAATGAGCAGTTCTTC.

This sequence joins TRBV6-4 and TRBJ1-5; D unresolved. This CDR3 is 13 amino acids long. Between the trimmed V and J ends, which lost 5 bases and 3 bases, there was a span of 8 bases. Per the germline V gene, CDR1 is MRHNA and CDR2 is SNTAGT. CDR3 in DNA: TGTGCCAGCAGTCAGGATCTCAATCAGCCCCAGCATTTT. Protein sequence: CASSQDLNQPQHF.

V and J are TRBV12-5 and TRBJ2-2; D could derive from TRBD1 or TRBD2 (6 bases each). V was shortened by 6 bases and J by 6 bases, with 17 bases between the two germline ends. Germline CDR1 is LGHNT and CDR2 is FRNRAP. CDR3 length: 15 amino acids. The chain's CDR3 is CASGPSGATPGELFF. The CDR3 DNA is TGTGCTAGTGGCCCCTCGGGGGCGACACCCGGGGAGCTGTTTTTT.

The CDR3 sequence: CASSRDLATNEKLFF. In DNA, the CDR3 is TGTGCCAGCAGCCGAGATCTGGCAACTAATGAAAAACTGTTTTTT. The chain combines TRBV2 with TRBJ1-4; D ambiguous. The V end was cut by 6 bases, the J end by 0 bases, with 11 bases between. Per the germline V gene, CDR1 is SNHLY and CDR2 is FYNNEI. The CDR3 is made up of 15 amino acids.

This chain links TRBV15 with TRBJ2-5; the D is unclear. V was pared by 0 bases and J by 1 base, with 9 bases between. Germline-derived CDR1 and CDR2 are LNHNV and YYDKDF (reference sequence). The CDR3 extends over 15 amino acids. The CDR3 spells CATSRDKGIQETQYF. CDR3 nucleotides: TGTGCCACCAGCAGAGATAAGGGTATCCAAGAGACCCAGTACTTC.

This chain uses TRBV25-1 with TRBJ2-7; 7 nucleotides line up with TRBD1. With 6 bases clipped from V and 3 bases from J, the junction kept 5 bases outside the gene matches. Germline V CDR1 and CDR2: MGHDK, SYGVNS. CDR3 length equals 13 residues. CDR3 DNA: TGTGCCAGCAGAGAGACAGGGAACTACGAGCAGTACTTC. It translates to CASRETGNYEQYF.

The genes are TRBV9 and TRBJ2-1; 7 bases fit TRBD2. This CDR3 has 16 residues. Germline V gene sequence: CDR1 SGDLS, CDR2 YYNGEE. Losses at the gene ends were 0 bases for V and 8 bases for J; bases not matched to a gene: 11. CDR3 residues: CASSVEAGVTFHEQFF. The CDR3, as DNA: TGTGCCAGCAGCGTAGAGGCGGGAGTTACTTTCCATGAGCAGTTCTTC.

The rearrangement links TRBV5-1 to TRBJ2-7, with D tentatively TRBD2 (7 bases). Per germline, CDR1 SGHRS and CDR2 YFSETQ. The length of the CDR3 is 14 residues. V was pared by 5 bases and J by 4 bases, with 16 bases between. The CDR3 sequence: CASRPTRGRYEQYF. The CDR3 region has the DNA TGCGCCAGCAGGCCAACGCGGGGGCGTTACGAGCAGTACTTC.

The chain links TRBV11-3 to TRBJ2-3; no clear D. This CDR3 has 15 residues. The ends were cut back, 1 base at V and 6 bases at J, with 14 bases in the middle. CDR1 SGHNT and CDR2 YENEEA come from the germline V gene. CDR3 protein: CASSLGELESDTQYF. In DNA form, the CDR3 reads TGTGCCAGCAGCTTAGGGGAATTAGAGTCGGATACGCAGTATTTT.

The CDR3 spells CASSQGGTRYEKLFF. The CDR3 region has the DNA TGCGCCAGCAGCCAAGGGGGGACACGTTATGAAAAACTGTTTTTT. This chain connects TRBV4-1 to TRBJ1-4; TRBD1 might be the D (6 bases). CDR3 length: 15 residues. Germline values: CDR1 MGHRA, CDR2 YSYEKL. With 1 base removed from V and 6 bases from J, the gap between germline ends came to 12 bases.

The chain uses TRBV7-3 and TRBJ1-1; possibly TRBD1 for D (5 bases). The CDR3 spans 14 residues. V was shortened by 0 bases and J by 6 bases, with 11 bases between the two germline ends. Germline CDR1 is SGHTA and CDR2 is FQGTGA. The DNA of the CDR3 is TGTGCCAGCAGCTTAACGCGGGGGGGACCTGAAGCTTTCTTT. This encodes CASSLTRGGPEAFF.

The chain couples TRBV19 to TRBJ2-4, with D possibly matching TRBD1 (6 bases). Germline V gives CDR1 LNHDA, CDR2 SQIVND (reference sequence). This CDR3 spans 16 amino acids. Trimming pared 7 bases from V and 3 bases from J, leaving 19 bases between. CDR3 DNA: TGTGCCAGTACTATGACAGGCCCTTTGGGCAAAAACATTCAGTACTTC. This gives the protein CASTMTGPLGKNIQYF.

The rearrangement uses TRBV19 and TRBJ1-5, with D unclear. V was clipped by 5 bases and J by 5 bases, with 10 bases between them. Per the germline V gene, CDR1 is LNHDA and CDR2 is SQIVND (reference sequence). The CDR3 is made up of 13 amino acids. In DNA form, the CDR3 reads TGTGCCAGTAGTGGATCGGTGGATCAGCCCCAGCATTTT. Its protein is CASSGSVDQPQHF.

The chain uses TRBV7-9 and TRBJ2-2, with unresolved D. V lost 1 base and J 4 bases, leaving 7 bases between the germline ends. The CDR3 contains 14 residues. The germline V gene has CDR1 SEHNR and CDR2 FQNEAQ (reference sequence). CDR3 residues: CASSLDQGTGELFF. CDR3 nucleotide sequence: TGTGCCAGCAGCTTAGACCAAGGCACCGGGGAGCTGTTTTTT.

CDR3 DNA sequence: TGTGCCAGCAGCTTGGTGGGGAGCACAGATACGCAGTATTTT. Its translation: CASSLVGSTDTQYF. V gene TRBV5-5 combines with J gene TRBJ2-3; D is undetermined. The CDR3 covers 14 residues. The V gene's germline CDR1 is SGHKS and CDR2 YYEKEE (reference sequence). V was shortened by 0 bases and J by 0 bases, with 5 bases between the two germline ends. Supplemented by reference TRBV5-5 and TRBJ2-3, the full variable domain reads DAGVTQSPTHLIKTRGQQVTLRCSPISGHKSVSWYQQVLGQGPQFIFQYYEKEERGRGNFPDRFSARQFPNYSSELNVNALLLGDSALYLCASSLVGSTDTQYFGPGTRLTVL.

This clone occurred a few times. The chain is built from TRBV19 and TRBJ1-5; TRBD1 matches at 8 bases. The CDR3 contains 15 residues. J was trimmed by 3 bases and V by 6 bases; bases with no gene match: 7. Germline V gene sequence: CDR1 LNHDA, CDR2 SQIVND (reference sequence). The CDR3 sequence is CASSRTGLFNQPQHF. CDR3 coding DNA: TGTGCCAGTAGCCGGACAGGGCTCTTCAATCAGCCCCAGCATTTT.